The 3 T cell receptor beta chains presented below share a single source sample, sequenced in a study of blood T cell repertoires in COVID-19. Profiling relied on immunoSEQ multiplex PCR, and the TCRdb table lists in-frame clones only, not all of them. The sample lists hundreds of thousands of clones, about 86% seen once, with approximately 2% in the top ten. Sequenced material: peripheral blood. All receptors derive from a woman aged 30 to 39 who had recovered from COVID-19.

In DNA, the CDR3 is TGTGCCAGCAGCTCATACGTCGGGGACTACGAGCAGTACTTC. As protein: CASSSYVGDYEQYF. The chain couples TRBV7-9 to TRBJ2-7, with TRBD2 as a possible D gene (5 bases). The CDR3 covers 14 residues. The germline V gene encodes CDR1 SEHNR and CDR2 FQNEAQ (reference sequence). The V end lost 4 bases, the J end lost 3 bases, and 13 bases lay between the germline ends.

The chain uses TRBV4-1 and TRBJ2-7; perhaps TRBD1 as D (5 bases). There are 11 residues in the CDR3. V was shortened by 2 bases and J by 6 bases, with 5 bases between the two germline ends. Looked up from germline, CDR1 is MGHRA and CDR2 is YSYEKL. CDR3 region: CASSQQGEQYF. The DNA for the CDR3 is TGCGCCAGCAGCCAACAGGGCGAGCAGTACTTC.

This clone has only one observation. The rearrangement uses TRBV5-1 and TRBJ1-1; D possibly corresponds to TRBD1 (5 bases). V lost 5 bases and J lost 5, with 16 bases in between. CDR3 length: 14 amino acids. The germline V gene encodes CDR1 SGHRS and CDR2 YFSETQ. The CDR3 DNA reads TGCGCCAGCAGGGCCGGAGGGGCAGATACTGAAGCTTTCTTT. Translating it yields CASRAGGADTEAFF.